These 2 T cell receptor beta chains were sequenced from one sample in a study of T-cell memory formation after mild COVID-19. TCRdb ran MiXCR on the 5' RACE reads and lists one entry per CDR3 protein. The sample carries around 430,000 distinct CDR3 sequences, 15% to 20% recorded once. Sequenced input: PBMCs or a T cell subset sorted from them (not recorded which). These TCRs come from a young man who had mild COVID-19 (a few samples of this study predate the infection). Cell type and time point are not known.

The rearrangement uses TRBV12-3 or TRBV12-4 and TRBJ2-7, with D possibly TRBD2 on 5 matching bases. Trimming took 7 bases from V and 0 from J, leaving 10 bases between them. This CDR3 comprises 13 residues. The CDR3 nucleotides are TGTGCCAGCAAATTTACTAGCTCCTACGAGCAGTACTTC. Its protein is CASKFTSSYEQYF.

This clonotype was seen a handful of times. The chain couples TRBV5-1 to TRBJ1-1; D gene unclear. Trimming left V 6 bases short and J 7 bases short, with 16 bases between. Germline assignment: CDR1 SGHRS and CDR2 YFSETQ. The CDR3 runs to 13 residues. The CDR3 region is CASMMVGVGEAFF. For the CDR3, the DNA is TGCGCCAGCATGATGGTCGGCGTGGGTGAAGCTTTCTTT.